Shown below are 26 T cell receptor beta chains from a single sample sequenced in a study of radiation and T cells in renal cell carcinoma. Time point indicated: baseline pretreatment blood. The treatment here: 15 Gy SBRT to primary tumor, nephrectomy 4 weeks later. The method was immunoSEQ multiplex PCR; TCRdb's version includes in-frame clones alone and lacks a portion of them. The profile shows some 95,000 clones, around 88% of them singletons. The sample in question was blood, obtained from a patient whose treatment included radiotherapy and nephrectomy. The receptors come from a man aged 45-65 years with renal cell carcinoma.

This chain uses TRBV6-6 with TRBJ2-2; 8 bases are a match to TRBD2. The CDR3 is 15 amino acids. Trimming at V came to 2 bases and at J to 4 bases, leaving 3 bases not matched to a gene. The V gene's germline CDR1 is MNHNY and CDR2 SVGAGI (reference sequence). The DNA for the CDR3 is TGTGCCAGCAGTTACCCCGGGGGGGCCACCGGGGAGCTGTTTTTT. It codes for CASSYPGGATGELFF.

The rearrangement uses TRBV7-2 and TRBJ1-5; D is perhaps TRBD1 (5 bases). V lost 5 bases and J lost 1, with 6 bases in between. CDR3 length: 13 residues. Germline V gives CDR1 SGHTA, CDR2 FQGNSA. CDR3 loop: CASSRQSNQPQHF. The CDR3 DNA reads TGTGCCAGCAGCCGACAGAGCAATCAGCCCCAGCATTTT.

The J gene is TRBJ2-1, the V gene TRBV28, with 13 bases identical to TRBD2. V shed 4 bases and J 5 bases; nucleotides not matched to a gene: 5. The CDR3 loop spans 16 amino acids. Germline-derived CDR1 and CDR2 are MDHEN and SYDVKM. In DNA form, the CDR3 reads TGTGCCAGCAGTTCAACCGGGACTAGCGGGGACAATGAGCAGTTCTTC. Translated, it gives CASSSTGTSGDNEQFF. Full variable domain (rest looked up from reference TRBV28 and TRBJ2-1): DVKVTQSSRYLVKRTGEKVFLECVQDMDHENMFWYRQDPGLGLRLIYFSYDVKMKEKGDIPEGYSVSREKKERFSLILESASTNQTSMYLCASSSTGTSGDNEQFFGPGTRLTVL.

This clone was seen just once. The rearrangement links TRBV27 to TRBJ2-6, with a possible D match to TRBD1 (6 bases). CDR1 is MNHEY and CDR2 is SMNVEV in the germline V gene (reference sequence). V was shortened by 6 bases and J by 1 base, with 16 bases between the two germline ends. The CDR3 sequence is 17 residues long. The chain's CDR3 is CASRLQGTSSGANVLTF. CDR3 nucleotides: TGTGCCAGCAGACTACAGGGTACATCATCTGGGGCCAACGTCCTGACTTTC.

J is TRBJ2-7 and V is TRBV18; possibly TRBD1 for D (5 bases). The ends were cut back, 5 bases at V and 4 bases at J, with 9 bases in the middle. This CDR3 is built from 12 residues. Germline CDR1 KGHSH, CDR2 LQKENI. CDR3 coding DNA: TGTGCCAGCTCAATGACAGAATACGAGCAGTACTTC. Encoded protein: CASSMTEYEQYF.

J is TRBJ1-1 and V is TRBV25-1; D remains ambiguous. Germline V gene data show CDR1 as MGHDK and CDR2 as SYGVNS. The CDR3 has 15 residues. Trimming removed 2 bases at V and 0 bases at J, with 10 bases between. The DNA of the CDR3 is TGTGCCAGCAGTGAACTCAAACATCTGAACACTGAAGCTTTCTTT. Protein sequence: CASSELKHLNTEAFF.

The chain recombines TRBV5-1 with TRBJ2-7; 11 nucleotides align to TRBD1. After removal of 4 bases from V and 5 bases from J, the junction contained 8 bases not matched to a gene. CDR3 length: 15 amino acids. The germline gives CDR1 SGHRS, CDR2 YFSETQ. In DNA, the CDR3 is TGCGCCAGCAGCCCGCGGACAGGGGGCTTGCACGAGCAGTACTTC. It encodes CASSPRTGGLHEQYF.

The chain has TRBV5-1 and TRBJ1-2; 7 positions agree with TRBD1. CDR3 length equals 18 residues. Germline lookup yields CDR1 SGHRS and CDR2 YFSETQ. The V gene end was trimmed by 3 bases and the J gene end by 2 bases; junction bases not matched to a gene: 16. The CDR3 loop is CASSSSGQRVELNYGYTF. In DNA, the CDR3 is TGCGCCAGCAGCTCCTCGGGACAGCGAGTCGAACTAAACTATGGCTACACCTTC.

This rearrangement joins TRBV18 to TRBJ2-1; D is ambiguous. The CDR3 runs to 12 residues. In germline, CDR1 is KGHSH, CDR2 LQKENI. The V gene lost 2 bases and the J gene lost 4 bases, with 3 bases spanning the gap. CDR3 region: CASSPDYNEQFF. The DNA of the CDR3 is TGTGCCAGCTCACCAGATTACAATGAGCAGTTCTTC.

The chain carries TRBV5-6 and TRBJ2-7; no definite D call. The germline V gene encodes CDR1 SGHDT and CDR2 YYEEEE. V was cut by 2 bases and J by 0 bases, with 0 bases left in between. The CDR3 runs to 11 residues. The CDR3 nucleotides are TGTGCCAGCAGCTTCTCCTACGAGCAGTACTTC. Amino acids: CASSFSYEQYF.

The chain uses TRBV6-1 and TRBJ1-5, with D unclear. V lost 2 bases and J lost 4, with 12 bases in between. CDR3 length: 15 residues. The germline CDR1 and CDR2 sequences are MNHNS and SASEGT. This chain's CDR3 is CASSERPTGNQPQHF. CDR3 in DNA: TGTGCCAGCAGTGAAAGGCCAACCGGTAATCAGCCCCAGCATTTT.

The CDR3 coding sequence is TGTGCCAGCAGCGAACAGGGCCAGGGGCTTTACGAGCAGTACTTC. It codes for CASSEQGQGLYEQYF. The chain couples TRBV6-1 to TRBJ2-7, with D perhaps TRBD1 (6 bases). The V and J ends lost 6 bases and 4 bases respectively, with 19 bases between them. Germline values: CDR1 MNHNS, CDR2 SASEGT. The CDR3 totals 15 residues.

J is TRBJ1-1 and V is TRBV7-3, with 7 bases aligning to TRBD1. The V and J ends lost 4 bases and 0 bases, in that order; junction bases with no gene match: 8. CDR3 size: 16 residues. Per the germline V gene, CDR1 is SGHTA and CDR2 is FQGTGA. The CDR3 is CASSYPDRDMNTEAFF. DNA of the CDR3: TGTGCCAGCAGCTATCCTGACAGGGATATGAACACTGAAGCTTTCTTT.

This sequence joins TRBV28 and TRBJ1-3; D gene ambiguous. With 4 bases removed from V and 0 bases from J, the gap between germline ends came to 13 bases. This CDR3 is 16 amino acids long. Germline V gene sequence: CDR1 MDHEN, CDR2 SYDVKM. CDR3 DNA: TGTGCCAGCAGTTCCCCTTCACAAGGCTCTGGAAACACCATATATTTT. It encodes CASSSPSQGSGNTIYF.

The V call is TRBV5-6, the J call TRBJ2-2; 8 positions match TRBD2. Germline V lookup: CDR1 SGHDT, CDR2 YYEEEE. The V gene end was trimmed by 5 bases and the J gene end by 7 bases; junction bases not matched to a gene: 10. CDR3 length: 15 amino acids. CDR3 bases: TGTGCCAGCAGGTCGGGACTAGGTCGGAGCGGGGAGCTGTTTTTT. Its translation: CASRSGLGRSGELFF. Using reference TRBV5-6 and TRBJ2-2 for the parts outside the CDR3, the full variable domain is DAGVTQSPTHLIKTRGQQVTLRCSPKSGHDTVSWYQQALGQGPQFIFQYYEEEERQRGNFPDRFSGHQFPNYSSELNVNALLLGDSALYLCASRSGLGRSGELFFGEGSRLTVL.

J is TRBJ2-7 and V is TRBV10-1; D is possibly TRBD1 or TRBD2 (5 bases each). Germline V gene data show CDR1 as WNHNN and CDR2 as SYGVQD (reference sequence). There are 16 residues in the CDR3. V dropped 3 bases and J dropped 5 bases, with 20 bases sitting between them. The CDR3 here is CASSDPGTRPENEQYF. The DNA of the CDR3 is TGCGCCAGCAGTGACCCCGGGACGAGGCCGGAGAACGAGCAGTACTTC.

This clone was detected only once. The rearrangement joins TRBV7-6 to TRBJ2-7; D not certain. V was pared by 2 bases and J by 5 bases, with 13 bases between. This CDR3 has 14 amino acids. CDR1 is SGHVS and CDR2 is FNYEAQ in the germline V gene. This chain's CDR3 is CASSLTGALDEQYF. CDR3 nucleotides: TGTGCCAGCAGCTTAACCGGTGCACTGGACGAGCAGTACTTC.

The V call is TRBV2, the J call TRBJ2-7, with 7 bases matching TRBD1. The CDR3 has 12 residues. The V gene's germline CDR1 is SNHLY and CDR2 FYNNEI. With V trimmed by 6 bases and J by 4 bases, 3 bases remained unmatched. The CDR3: CASRETGYEQYF. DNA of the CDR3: TGTGCCAGCAGGGAGACAGGGTACGAGCAGTACTTC.

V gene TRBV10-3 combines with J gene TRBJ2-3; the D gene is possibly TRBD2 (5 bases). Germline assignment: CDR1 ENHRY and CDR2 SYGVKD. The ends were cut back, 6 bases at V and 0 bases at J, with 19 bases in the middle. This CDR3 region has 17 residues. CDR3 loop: CAIRGAVEATSTDTQYF. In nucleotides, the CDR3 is TGTGCCATCAGGGGAGCCGTGGAGGCTACTAGCACAGATACGCAGTATTTT.

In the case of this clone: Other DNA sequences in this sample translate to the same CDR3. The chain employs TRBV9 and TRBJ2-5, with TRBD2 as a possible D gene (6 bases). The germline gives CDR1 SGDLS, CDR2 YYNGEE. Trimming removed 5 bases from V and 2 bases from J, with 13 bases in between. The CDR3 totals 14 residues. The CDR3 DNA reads TGTGCCAGCAGTCCCTCGGGGGTTCAAGAGACCCAGTACTTC. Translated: CASSPSGVQETQYF.

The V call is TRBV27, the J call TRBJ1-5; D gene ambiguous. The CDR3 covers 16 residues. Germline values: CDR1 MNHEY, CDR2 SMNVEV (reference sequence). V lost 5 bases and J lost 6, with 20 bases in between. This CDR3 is CASSLRGSQRGQPQHF. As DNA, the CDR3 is TGTGCCAGCAGTCTCCGTGGTTCCCAGCGGGGTCAGCCCCAGCATTTT.

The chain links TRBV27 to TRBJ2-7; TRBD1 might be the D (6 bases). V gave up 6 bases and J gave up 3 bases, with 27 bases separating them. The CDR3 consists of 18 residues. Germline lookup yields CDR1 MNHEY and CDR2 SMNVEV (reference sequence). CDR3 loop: CASSPPDGGVSGDYEQYF. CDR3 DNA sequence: TGTGCCAGCAGCCCGCCCGATGGGGGCGTAAGTGGGGACTACGAGCAGTACTTC.

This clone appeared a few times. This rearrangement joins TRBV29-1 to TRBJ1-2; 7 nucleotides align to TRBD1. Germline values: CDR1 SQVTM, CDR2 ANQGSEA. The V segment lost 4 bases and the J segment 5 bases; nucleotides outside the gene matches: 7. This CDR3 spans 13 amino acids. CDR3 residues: CSVAGGGGYGYTF. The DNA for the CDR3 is TGCAGCGTTGCAGGGGGAGGGGGGTATGGCTACACCTTC.

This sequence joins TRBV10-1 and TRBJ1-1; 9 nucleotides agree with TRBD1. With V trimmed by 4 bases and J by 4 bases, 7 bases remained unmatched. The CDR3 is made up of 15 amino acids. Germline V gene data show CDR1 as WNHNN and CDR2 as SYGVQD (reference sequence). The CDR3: CASSGTTGGITEAFF. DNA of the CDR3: TGCGCCAGCAGTGGTACGACAGGGGGGATCACTGAAGCTTTCTTT.

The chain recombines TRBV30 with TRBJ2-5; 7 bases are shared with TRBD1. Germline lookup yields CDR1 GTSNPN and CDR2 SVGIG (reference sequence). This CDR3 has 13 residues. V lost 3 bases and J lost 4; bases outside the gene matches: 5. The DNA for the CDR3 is TGTGCCTGGAGGGAACAGGGGAGAGAGACCCAGTACTTC. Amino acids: CAWREQGRETQYF.

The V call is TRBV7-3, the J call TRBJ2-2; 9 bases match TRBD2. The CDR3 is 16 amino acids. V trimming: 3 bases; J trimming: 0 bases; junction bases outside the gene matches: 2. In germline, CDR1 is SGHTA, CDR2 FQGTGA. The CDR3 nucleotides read TGTGCCAGCAGCTTTAGCGGGGGCCCGAACACCGGGGAGCTGTTTTTT. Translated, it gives CASSFSGGPNTGELFF.